One and the same sample provided the 13 T cell receptor beta chains below, sequenced in a study of CD8+ T cells in alopecia areata. Isolated RNA was reverse transcribed into cDNA used as the sequencing template. The data were produced by immunoSEQ multiplex PCR, yet TCRdb's version contains in-frame clones alone and is incomplete. Among roughly 130,000 clones listed, around 60% were seen once. The sample in question was CD4+ T cells sorted from blood, obtained at week 0. The receptors come from a human donor with alopecia areata.

The J gene is TRBJ1-2, the V gene TRBV7-9, with 9 bases matching TRBD1. The CDR3 covers 14 residues. The V gene end was trimmed by 3 bases and the J gene end by 3 bases; junction bases not matched to a gene: 2. In germline, CDR1 is SEHNR, CDR2 FQNEAQ (reference sequence). The CDR3 loop is CASSFWDRDYGYTF. The CDR3 nucleotides read TGTGCCAGCAGCTTTTGGGACAGGGACTATGGCTACACCTTC.

This chain joins TRBV7-2 and TRBJ2-7; the match to TRBD1 covers 8 bases. CDR3 length: 16 amino acids. V trimming: 3 bases; J trimming: 1 base; junction bases outside the gene matches: 8. The germline V gene has CDR1 SGHTA and CDR2 FQGNSA. The CDR3, as DNA: TGTGCCAGCAGCTTCCTGCAGGGGGCGAATTCCTACGAGCAGTACTTC. Translating it yields CASSFLQGANSYEQYF.

This rearrangement joins TRBV7-9 to TRBJ2-1, with TRBD2 matching over 9 bases. CDR1 and CDR2 (germline): SEHNR, FQNEAQ (reference sequence). V was clipped by 5 bases and J by 13 bases; unmatched bases: 6. The CDR3 consists of 12 residues. The CDR3 loop is CASSPAGTSQFF. In DNA form, the CDR3 reads TGTGCCAGCAGCCCAGCCGGGACTAGCCAGTTCTTC.

The chain carries TRBV11-3 and TRBJ1-4; D call uncertain. The length of the CDR3 is 16 residues. Germline V lookup: CDR1 SGHNT, CDR2 YENEEA. The V end lost 0 bases, the J end lost 0 bases, and 8 bases lay between the germline ends. The CDR3 loop reads CASSLDRRATNEKLFF. CDR3 nucleotides: TGTGCCAGCAGCTTAGATCGAAGGGCAACTAATGAAAAACTGTTTTTT.

This CDR3 is CASSVVLGQTSYGYTF. The CDR3 DNA is TGTGCCAGCAGCGTAGTTTTGGGACAGACCTCATATGGCTACACCTTC. This sequence joins TRBV9 and TRBJ1-2, with 7 positions matching TRBD1. With 0 bases clipped from V and 5 bases from J, the junction kept 10 bases outside the gene matches. CDR3 length equals 16 residues. Germline lookup yields CDR1 SGDLS and CDR2 YYNGEE.

The rearrangement links TRBV7-9 to TRBJ2-3; no clear D gene. The V gene lost 5 bases and the J gene lost 4 bases, with 10 bases spanning the gap. CDR1 and CDR2 from the germline V gene are SEHNR and FQNEAQ (reference sequence). CDR3 length equals 13 residues. CDR3 DNA sequence: TGTGCCAGCAGCCGAATGTGGGCAGATACGCAGTATTTT. Translation gives CASSRMWADTQYF.

The chain uses TRBV21-1 and TRBJ2-3; TRBD1, the table's D call, was not compared with the DNA. TRBV21-1 is a pseudogene segment. The CDR3 is 17 amino acids. The CDR3 here is CASSQGVRTPHTDTQYF. The CDR3, as DNA: TGTGCCAGCAGTCAGGGGGTCCGGACCCCACACACAGATACGCAGTATTTT.

This rearrangement joins TRBV7-2 to TRBJ2-1, with TRBD2 matching 7 bases. The CDR3 totals 15 residues. The V gene's germline CDR1 is SGHTA and CDR2 FQGNSA. Trimming cost V 6 bases and J 2 bases; bases outside gene matches: 7. CDR3: CASSPPGLAYNEQFF. In DNA, the CDR3 is TGTGCCAGCAGTCCCCCCGGACTAGCCTACAATGAGCAGTTCTTC.

The chain joins TRBV2 to TRBJ2-1; D may be TRBD2 (5 bases). This CDR3 is built from 14 residues. Trimming left V 5 bases short and J 7 bases short, with 15 bases between. Germline CDR1 reads SNHLY; CDR2 reads FYNNEI. The DNA of the CDR3 is TGTGCCAGCAGTAAAAACGGGATTTGGAATGAGCAGTTCTTC. Translating it yields CASSKNGIWNEQFF.

This sequence joins TRBV18 and TRBJ1-5; 9 bases fit TRBD1. There are 15 residues in the CDR3. Germline-derived CDR1 and CDR2 are KGHSH and LQKENI. V lost 3 bases and J lost 5; bases outside the gene matches: 5. The CDR3 here is CASSPRTGDDQPQHF. CDR3 coding DNA: TGTGCCAGCTCACCCAGGACAGGGGACGATCAGCCCCAGCATTTT.

The table lists this clone with a few counts. CDR3 protein: CASSPRGEVQYF. The CDR3 DNA follows: TGTGCCAGCTCACCACGGGGAGAGGTGCAGTACTTC. The chain employs TRBV18 and TRBJ2-7; the D gene is possibly TRBD2 (5 bases). The germline V gene encodes CDR1 KGHSH and CDR2 LQKENI. Trimming shortened V by 1 base and J by 9 bases, and 10 bases separated the two germline ends. The CDR3 is 12 residues long.

This clone was observed a few times. The V call is TRBV6-6, the J call TRBJ2-6, with a tentative D call TRBD1 (5 bases). There are 15 residues in the CDR3. V shed 5 bases and J shed 0 bases, with 8 bases lying between them. Germline CDR1 reads MNHNY; CDR2 reads SVGAGI (reference sequence). The CDR3 bases are TGTGCCAGCAGTCCTACAGGCTCTGGGGCCAACGTCCTGACTTTC. Protein sequence: CASSPTGSGANVLTF.

The chain has TRBV4-1 and TRBJ2-7, with D maybe TRBD2 (6 bases). The V end was cut by 2 bases, the J end by 3 bases, with 11 bases between. CDR1 and CDR2 from the germline V gene are MGHRA and YSYEKL. The CDR3 contains 14 residues. CDR3 residues: CASSQQAGYYEQYF. CDR3 DNA: TGCGCCAGCAGCCAACAGGCGGGATACTACGAGCAGTACTTC.